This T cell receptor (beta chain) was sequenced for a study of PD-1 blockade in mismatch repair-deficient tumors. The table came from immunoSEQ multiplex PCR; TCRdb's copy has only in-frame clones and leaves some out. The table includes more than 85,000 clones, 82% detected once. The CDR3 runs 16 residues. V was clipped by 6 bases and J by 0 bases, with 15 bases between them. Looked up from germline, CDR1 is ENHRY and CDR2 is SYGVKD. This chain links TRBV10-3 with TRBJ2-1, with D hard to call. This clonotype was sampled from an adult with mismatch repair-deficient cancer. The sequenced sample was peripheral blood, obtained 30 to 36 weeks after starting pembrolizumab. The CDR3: CAISPGPRSSYNEQFF. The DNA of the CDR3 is TGTGCCATCAGCCCCGGACCCAGGAGCTCCTACAATGAGCAGTTCTTC.